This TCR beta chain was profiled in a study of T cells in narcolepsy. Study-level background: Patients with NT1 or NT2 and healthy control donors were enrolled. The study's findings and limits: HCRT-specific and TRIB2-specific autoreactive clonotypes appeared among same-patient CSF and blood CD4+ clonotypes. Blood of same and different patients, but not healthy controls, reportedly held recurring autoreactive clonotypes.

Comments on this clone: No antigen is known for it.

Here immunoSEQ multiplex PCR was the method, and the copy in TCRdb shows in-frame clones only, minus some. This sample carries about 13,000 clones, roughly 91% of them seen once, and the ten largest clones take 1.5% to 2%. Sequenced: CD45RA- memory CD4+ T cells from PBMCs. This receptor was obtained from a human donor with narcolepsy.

CDR3 in amino acids: CASSRVGSADTQYF. CDR3 DNA sequence: TGTGCCAGCAGCCGGGTTGGGTCTGCTGATACGCAGTATTTT. J is TRBJ2-3 and V is TRBV5-4; no firm D call. V was cut by 4 bases and J by 6 bases, with 15 bases left in between. The CDR3 runs to 14 residues. From germline, CDR1 is SGHNT and CDR2 YYREEE (reference sequence).